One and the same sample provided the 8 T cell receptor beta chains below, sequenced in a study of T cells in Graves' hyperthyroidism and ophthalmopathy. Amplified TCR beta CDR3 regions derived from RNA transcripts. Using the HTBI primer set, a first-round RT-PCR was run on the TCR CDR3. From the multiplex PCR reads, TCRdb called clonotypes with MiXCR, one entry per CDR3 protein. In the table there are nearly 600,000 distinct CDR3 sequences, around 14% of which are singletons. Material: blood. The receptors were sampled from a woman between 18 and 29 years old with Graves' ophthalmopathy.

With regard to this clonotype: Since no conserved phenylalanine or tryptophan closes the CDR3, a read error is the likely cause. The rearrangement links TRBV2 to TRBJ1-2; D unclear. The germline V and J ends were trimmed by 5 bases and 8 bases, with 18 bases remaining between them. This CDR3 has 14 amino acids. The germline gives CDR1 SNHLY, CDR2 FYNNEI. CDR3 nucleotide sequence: TGTGCCAGCAGTACCCCGGCAGGAGTGAGGGGCTACACCCTC. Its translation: CASSTPAGVRGYTL.

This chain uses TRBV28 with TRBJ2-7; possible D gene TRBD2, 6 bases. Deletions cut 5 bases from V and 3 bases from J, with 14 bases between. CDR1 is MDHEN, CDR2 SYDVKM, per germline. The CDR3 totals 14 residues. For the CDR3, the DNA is TGTGCCAGCAGTGAGGGCGGGACGGGCTACGAGCAGTACTTC. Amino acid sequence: CASSEGGTGYEQYF.

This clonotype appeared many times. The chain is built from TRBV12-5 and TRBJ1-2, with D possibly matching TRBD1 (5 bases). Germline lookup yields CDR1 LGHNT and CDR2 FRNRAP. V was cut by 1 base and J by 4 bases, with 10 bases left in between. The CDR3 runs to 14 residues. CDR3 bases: TGTGCTAGTGGTTTGGGGGGCCACATCTATGGCTACACCTTC. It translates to CASGLGGHIYGYTF.

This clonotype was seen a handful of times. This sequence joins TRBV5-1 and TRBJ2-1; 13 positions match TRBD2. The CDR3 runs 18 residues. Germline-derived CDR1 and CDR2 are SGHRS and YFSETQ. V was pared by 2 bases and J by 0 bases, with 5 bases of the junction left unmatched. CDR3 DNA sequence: TGCGCCAGCAGCTTCCCGGGACTAGCGGGGAGCTCCTACAATGAGCAGTTCTTC. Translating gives CASSFPGLAGSSYNEQFF.

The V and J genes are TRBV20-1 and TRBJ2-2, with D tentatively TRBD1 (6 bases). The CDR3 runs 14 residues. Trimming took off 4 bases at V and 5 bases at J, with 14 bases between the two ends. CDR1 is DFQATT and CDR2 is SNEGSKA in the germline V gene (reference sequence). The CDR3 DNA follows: TGCAGTGCTAAATTGGGGGCGCAGACCGGGGAGCTGTTTTTT. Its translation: CSAKLGAQTGELFF.

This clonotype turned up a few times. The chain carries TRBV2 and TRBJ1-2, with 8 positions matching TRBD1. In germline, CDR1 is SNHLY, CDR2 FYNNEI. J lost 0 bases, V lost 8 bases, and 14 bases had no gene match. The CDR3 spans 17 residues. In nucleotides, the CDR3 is TGTGCCAGCTCACCAAATGTGGGACAGGAAGCTAACTATGGCTACACCTTC. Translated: CASSPNVGQEANYGYTF.

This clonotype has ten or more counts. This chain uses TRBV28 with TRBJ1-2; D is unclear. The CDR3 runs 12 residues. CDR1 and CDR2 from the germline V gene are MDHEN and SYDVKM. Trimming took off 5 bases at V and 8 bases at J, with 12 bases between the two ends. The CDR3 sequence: CASSPQIPGYTF. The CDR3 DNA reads TGTGCCAGCAGTCCCCAGATTCCCGGCTACACCTTC.

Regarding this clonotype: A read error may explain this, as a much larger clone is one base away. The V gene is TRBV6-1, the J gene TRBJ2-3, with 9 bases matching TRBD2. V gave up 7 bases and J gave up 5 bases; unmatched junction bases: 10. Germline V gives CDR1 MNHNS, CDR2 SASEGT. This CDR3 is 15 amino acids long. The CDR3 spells CASTGISGSGDTQYF. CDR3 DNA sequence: TGTGCCAGCACCGGGATTAGCGGGAGTGGAGATACGCAGTATTTT.